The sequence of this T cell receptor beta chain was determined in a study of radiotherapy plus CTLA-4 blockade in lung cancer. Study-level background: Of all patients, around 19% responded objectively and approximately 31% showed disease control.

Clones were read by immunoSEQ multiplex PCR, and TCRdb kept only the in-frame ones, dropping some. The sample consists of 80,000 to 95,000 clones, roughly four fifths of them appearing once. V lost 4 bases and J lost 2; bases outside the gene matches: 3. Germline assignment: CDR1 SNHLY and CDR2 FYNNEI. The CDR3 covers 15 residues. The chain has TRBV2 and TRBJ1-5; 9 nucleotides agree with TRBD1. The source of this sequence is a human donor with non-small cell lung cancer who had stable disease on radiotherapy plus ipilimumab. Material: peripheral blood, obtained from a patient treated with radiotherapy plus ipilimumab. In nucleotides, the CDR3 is TGTGCCAGCAGTGGGGACAGGGCGCGCAATCAGCCCCAGCATTTT. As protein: CASSGDRARNQPQHF.